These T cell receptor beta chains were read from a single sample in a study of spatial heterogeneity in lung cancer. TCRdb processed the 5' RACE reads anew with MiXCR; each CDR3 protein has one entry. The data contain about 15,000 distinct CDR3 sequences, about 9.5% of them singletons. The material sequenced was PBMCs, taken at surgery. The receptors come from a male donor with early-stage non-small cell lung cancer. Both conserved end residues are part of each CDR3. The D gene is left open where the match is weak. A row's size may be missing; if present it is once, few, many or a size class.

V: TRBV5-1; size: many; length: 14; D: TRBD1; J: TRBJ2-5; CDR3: CASSWTGNQETQYF
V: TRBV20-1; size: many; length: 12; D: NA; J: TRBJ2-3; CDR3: CSALGLPDTQYF
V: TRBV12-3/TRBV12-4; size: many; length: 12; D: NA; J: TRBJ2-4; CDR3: CASSFDKNIQYF
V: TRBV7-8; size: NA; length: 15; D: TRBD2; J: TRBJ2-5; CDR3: CASSSHRGGQETQYF
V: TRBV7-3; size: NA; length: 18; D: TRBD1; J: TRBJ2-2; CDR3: CASSPLGQGLGMAGELFF
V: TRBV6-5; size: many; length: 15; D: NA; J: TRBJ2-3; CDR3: CASSWERTSTDTQYF
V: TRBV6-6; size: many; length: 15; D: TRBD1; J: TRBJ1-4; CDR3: CASSPRTGEPEKLFF
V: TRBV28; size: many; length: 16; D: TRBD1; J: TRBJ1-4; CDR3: CASSRGQGVTNEKLFF
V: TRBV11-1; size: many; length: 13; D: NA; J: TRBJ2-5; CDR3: CASGRRTQETQYF
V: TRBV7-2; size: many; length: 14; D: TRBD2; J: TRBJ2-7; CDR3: CASSRRREGYEQYF
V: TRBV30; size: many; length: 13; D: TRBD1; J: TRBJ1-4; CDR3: CAWAGTDIEKLFF
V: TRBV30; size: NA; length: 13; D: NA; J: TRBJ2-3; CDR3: CAYAERTTDTQYF
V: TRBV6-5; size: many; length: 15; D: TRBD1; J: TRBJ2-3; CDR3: CASSDRGHGTDTQYF
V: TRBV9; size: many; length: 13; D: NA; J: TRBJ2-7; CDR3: CASSELDRHEQYF
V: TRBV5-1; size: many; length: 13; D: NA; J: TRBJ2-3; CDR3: CASSLAPRDTQYF
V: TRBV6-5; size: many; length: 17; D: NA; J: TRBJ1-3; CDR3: CASSYLGGGVSGNTIYF
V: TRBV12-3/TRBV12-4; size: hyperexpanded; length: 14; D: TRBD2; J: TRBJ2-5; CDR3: CASSTTQTGGTQYF
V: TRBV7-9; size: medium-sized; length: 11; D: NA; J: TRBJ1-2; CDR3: CASSSRLGYTF
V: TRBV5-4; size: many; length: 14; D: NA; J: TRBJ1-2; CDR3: CASSPYRDHYGYTF
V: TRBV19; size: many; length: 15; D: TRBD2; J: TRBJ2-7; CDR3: CASSPSGSRPYEQYF
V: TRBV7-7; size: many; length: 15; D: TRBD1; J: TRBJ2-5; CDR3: CASSRGQGAQETQYF
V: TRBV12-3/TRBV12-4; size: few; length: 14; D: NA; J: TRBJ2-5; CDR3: CASRPSGTQETQYF
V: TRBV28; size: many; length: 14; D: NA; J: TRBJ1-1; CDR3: CASSFNSPPSEAFF
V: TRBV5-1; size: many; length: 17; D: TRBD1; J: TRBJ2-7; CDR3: CASSPQKRTGRAYEQYF
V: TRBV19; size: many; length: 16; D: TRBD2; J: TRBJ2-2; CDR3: CASSIVAGANTGELFF
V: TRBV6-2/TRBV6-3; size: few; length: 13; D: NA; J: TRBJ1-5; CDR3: CASRDQLRQPQHF
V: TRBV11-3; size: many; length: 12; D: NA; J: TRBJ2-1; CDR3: CASSFPLSWQFF
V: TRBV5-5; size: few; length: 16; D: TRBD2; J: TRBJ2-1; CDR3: CASSVSRLAQTSEQFF
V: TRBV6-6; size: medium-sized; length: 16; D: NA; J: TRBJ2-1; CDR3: CASSPLPRGPLQILVF
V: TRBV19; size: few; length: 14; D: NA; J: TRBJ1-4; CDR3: CASTPEGSNEKLFF
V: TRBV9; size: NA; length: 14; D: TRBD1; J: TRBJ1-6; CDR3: CASSGQGGNSPLHF
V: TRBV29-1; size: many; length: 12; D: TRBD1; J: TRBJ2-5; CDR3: CSVDRGQKTQYF
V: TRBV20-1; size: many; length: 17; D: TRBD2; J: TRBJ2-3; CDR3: CSARVGFGTRTKDTQYF
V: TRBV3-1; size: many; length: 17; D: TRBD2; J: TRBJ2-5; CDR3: CASSQDLSSGGQETQYF
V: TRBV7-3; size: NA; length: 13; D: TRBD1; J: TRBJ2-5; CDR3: CASSLQGAETQYF
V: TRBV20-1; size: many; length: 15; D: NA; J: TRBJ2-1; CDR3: CSARDKGPVRNEQFF
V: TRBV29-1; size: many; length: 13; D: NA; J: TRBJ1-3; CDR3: CSVLVFSGNTIYF
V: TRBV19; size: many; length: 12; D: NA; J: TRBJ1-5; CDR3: CASSIGNQPQHF
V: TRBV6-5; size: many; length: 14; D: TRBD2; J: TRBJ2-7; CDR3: CASSLGLVGYEQYF
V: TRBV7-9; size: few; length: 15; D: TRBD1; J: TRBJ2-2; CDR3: CASSLGQLNTGELFF
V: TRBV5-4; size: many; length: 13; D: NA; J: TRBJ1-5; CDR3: CASSLAGNQPQHF
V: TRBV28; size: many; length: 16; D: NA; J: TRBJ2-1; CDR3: CASSLGLSRSYNEQFF
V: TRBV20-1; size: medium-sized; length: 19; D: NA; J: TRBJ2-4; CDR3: CSARDQFPPGRQAKNIQYF
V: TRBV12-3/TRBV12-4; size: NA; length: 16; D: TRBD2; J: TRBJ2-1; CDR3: CASRPWTSGSHNEQFF
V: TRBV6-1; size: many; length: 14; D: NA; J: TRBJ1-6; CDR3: CASSTGHYNSPLHF
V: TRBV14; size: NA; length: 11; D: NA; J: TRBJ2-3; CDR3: CASSQGFPQYF
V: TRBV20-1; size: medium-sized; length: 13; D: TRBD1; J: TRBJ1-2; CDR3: CSASFGQGYGYTF
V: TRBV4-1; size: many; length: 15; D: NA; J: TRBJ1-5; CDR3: CASSQGFAVNQPQHF
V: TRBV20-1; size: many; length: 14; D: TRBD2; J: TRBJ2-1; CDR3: CSARSLAGAVEQFF
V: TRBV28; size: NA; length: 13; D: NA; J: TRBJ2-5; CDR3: CASSFPKLETQYF
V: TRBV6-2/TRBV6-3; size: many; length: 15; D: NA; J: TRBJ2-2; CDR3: CARRRDHGNTGELFF
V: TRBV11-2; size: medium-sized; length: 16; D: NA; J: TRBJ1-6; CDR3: CASSPRADGFNSPLHF
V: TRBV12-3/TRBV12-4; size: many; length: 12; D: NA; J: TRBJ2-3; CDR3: CASRPGTDTQYF